The 9 T cell receptor beta chains below come from one sample, sequenced in a study of OX40 agonist ivuxolimab in advanced cancers. Generated by immunoSEQ multiplex PCR, the TCRdb table keeps only in-frame clones and is missing some. The repertoire holds 77,000 or so clones, with 81% as singletons. Sequencing was performed on CD4+ or CD8+ T cells sorted from blood, taken in a trial of the OX40 agonist ivuxolimab. These receptors came from an adult with an advanced solid tumor such as melanoma, head and neck, liver or kidney cancer.

This chain uses TRBV2 with TRBJ2-3; maybe TRBD2 (7 bases). CDR3 length: 16 amino acids. Trimming took off 1 base at V and 0 bases at J, with 11 bases between the two ends. The germline V gene has CDR1 SNHLY and CDR2 FYNNEI. The DNA for the CDR3 is TGTGCCAGCAGTGAAGTCGGGGGGCCAAGCACAGATACGCAGTATTTT. It is translated as CASSEVGGPSTDTQYF.

J is TRBJ2-3 and V is TRBV11-3, with 14 bases matching TRBD2. Per germline, CDR1 SGHNT and CDR2 YENEEA. The CDR3 spans 15 residues. Trimming removed 5 bases from V and 5 bases from J; junction bases left unmatched: 3. CDR3 nucleotides: TGTGCCAGCAGCAGACTAGCGGGAGGGCAAGATACGCAGTATTTT. Residues: CASSRLAGGQDTQYF.

V usage is TRBV5-4 and J usage is TRBJ2-4; 7 nucleotides line up with TRBD2. Per the germline V gene, CDR1 is SGHNT and CDR2 is YYREEE (reference sequence). The V and J ends lost 4 bases and 9 bases, in that order; junction bases with no gene match: 19. The CDR3 length is 17 residues. The CDR3 DNA follows: TGTGCCAGCAGCCTAATTCAGACTAGCCGGAGCCCGGGCATTCAGTACTTC. Its translation: CASSLIQTSRSPGIQYF. Full variable domain (missing parts from reference TRBV5-4 and TRBJ2-4): ETGVTQSPTHLIKTRGQQVTLRCSSQSGHNTVSWYQQALGQGPQFIFQYYREEENGRGNFPPRFSGLQFPNYSSELNVNALELDDSALYLCASSLIQTSRSPGIQYFGAGTRLSVL.

The V gene is TRBV6-1, the J gene TRBJ2-7; D call uncertain. CDR1 is MNHNS and CDR2 is SASEGT in the germline V gene. This CDR3 is 15 amino acids long. Between the trimmed V and J ends, which lost 6 bases and 0 bases, there was a span of 15 bases. The CDR3, as DNA: TGTGCCAGCAGATCATACGGTAGGGACTCCTACGAGCAGTACTTC. This gives the protein CASRSYGRDSYEQYF.

The gene calls are TRBV29-1 and TRBJ2-7; 7 bases fit TRBD1. Germline V lookup: CDR1 SQVTM, CDR2 ANQGSEA. This CDR3 has 11 amino acids. With V trimmed by 6 bases and J by 4 bases, 3 bases remained unmatched. DNA for the CDR3: TGCAGCGTCGGGACAGATTACGAGCAGTACTTC. It translates to CSVGTDYEQYF.

This clone was seen only a few times. J is TRBJ2-7 and V is TRBV4-2, with 9 positions matching TRBD1. CDR1 and CDR2 (germline): LGHNA, YNFKEQ. V lost 2 bases to trimming and J lost 2 bases; unmatched junction nucleotides: 4. There are 15 residues in the CDR3. CDR3 in amino acids: CASSQIGTGPYEQYF. The CDR3 DNA is TGTGCCAGCAGCCAAATAGGGACAGGGCCCTACGAGCAGTACTTC.

The rearrangement uses TRBV7-3 and TRBJ2-3; 7 nucleotides align to TRBD2. The CDR3 covers 17 residues. Germline V gene sequence: CDR1 SGHTA, CDR2 FQGTGA. Unmatched junction bases numbered 9, after V lost 0 bases and J lost 3 bases. The CDR3 DNA reads TGTGCCAGCAGCTTAACCGTTTCTGGGGAGGGGACAGATACGCAGTATTTT. It encodes CASSLTVSGEGTDTQYF.

The V and J genes are TRBV11-3 and TRBJ2-3; 13 bases are a match to TRBD2. V shed 4 bases and J 2 bases; nucleotides not matched to a gene: 6. CDR1 and CDR2 (germline): SGHNT, YENEEA. The length of the CDR3 is 17 residues. CDR3 sequence: CASSSGLAGALTDTQYF. The CDR3 DNA is TGTGCCAGCAGCTCCGGACTAGCGGGAGCACTCACAGATACGCAGTATTTT.

DNA for the CDR3: TGCGCCAGCAGCAACCTGACTAGTGCAAATACGCAGTATTTT. Amino acid sequence: CASSNLTSANTQYF. The genes are TRBV5-1 and TRBJ2-3; D might be TRBD2 (6 bases). The germline V and J ends were trimmed by 4 bases and 7 bases, with 16 bases remaining between them. This CDR3 has 14 residues. Germline CDR1 is SGHRS and CDR2 is YFSETQ.